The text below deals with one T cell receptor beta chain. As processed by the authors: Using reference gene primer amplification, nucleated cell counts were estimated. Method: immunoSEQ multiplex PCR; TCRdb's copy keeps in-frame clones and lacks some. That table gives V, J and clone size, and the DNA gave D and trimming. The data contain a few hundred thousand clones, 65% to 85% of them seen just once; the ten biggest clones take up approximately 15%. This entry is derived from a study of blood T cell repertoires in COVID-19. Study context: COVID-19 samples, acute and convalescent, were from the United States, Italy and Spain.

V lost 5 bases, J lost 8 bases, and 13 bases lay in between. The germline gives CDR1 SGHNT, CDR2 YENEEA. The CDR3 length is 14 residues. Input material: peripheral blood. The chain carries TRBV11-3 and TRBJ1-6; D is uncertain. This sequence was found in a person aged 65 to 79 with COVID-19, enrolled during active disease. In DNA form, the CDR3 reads TGTGCCAGCAGCCTAGGACGGGTCGATTCACCCCTCCACTTT. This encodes CASSLGRVDSPLHF.